This TCR beta chain is from a study of T cell repertoires in cytomegalovirus infection. Study summary: The authors used CMV epitopes that were HLA-C-restricted (recently identified) and HLA-B-restricted (well studied). Indications of both CMV infection and matching HLA type were provided by public TCR beta signatures.

Findings and limits, study-wide: Ex vivo responses were dominated by HLA-C-restricted CMV-specific TCR beta clonotypes. Identification of carriers of CMV plus the relevant HLA was performed using cumulative public TCR beta family frequency.

Via MiXCR, TCRdb re-called the reads, giving one row per CDR3 protein. Of about 830,000 distinct CDR3 sequences in the sample, over 25% were seen once. For this clonotype: Its antigen is as yet unknown.

V was clipped by 4 bases and J by 3 bases, with 18 bases between them. CDR1 is LNHNV and CDR2 is YYDKDF in the germline V gene (reference sequence). This CDR3 has 16 amino acids. The receptor was isolated from a human donor in good health (CMV status not recorded). Some clones in this sample may be carry-over from other donors' samples. The gene calls are TRBV15 and TRBJ1-1, with D uncertain. This material consisted of cultured CD8+ T cells from PBMCs, taken from culture after CMV antigen stimulation. The CDR3 DNA follows: TGTGCCACCAGCAAAGGGCCGGGAAATTTGGACACTGAAGCTTTCTTT. It is translated as CATSKGPGNLDTEAFF.